The T cell receptor (beta chain) described here comes from a study of T cell changes during pregnancy in multiple sclerosis. Looked up from germline, CDR1 is SGHRS and CDR2 is YFSETQ. The CDR3 has 16 residues. V gave up 4 bases and J gave up 4 bases; unmatched junction bases: 7. The assay was immunoSEQ multiplex PCR, and TCRdb's table has in-frame clones only and misses some. The sample records around 83,000 clones, just over 90% being singletons. The material was CD4+ T cells from peripheral blood mononuclear cells, obtained in the second trimester of pregnancy. The chain is built from TRBV5-1 and TRBJ2-5; TRBD2 agrees at 13 bases. The receptor's source is a female donor with multiple sclerosis, enrolled in a pregnancy study. The CDR3: CASSLGLAGARETQYF. The DNA of the CDR3 is TGCGCCAGCAGCCTCGGACTAGCGGGAGCCCGAGAGACCCAGTACTTC.